This TCR beta chain was profiled in a study of response to subunit inactivated influenza vaccine. The CDR3 loop spans 15 amino acids. Trimming removed 5 bases from V and 7 bases from J; junction bases left unmatched: 7. Germline V lookup: CDR1 MGHRA, CDR2 YSYEKL. TCRdb reprocessed the RT-PCR reads via MiXCR and lists one record per CDR3 protein. This table has 750,000 to 850,000 distinct CDR3 sequences, around a sixth appearing once. The V gene is TRBV4-1, the J gene TRBJ2-1; 11 nucleotides match TRBD2. Sequencing used PBMCs from blood, obtained less than 6 days after vaccination. The TCR comes from a man in his forties or fifties who received an inactivated influenza vaccine. As DNA, the CDR3 is TGCGCCAGCAGCGTTATAGCGGGGGGGTCGAATGAGCAGTTCTTC. Translated: CASSVIAGGSNEQFF.